The 4 T cell receptor beta chains below all came from one sample that was sequenced in a study of cytomegalovirus exposure and HLA in healthy donors. Both 60 Vbeta primers and 13 Jbeta primers went into the PCR. Clones were sequenced by immunoSEQ multiplex PCR, and TCRdb holds only the in-frame ones, with some missing. The sample lists some 140,000 clones, roughly 78% occurring once. The sequenced sample consisted of PBMCs. All receptors derive from a man aged 35-49 years in good health and CMV-seropositive.

The chain couples TRBV2 to TRBJ2-7, with D possibly matching TRBD2 (6 bases). Looked up from germline, CDR1 is SNHLY and CDR2 is FYNNEI. The CDR3 runs 13 residues. V was pared by 6 bases and J by 3 bases, with 12 bases between. The CDR3 DNA follows: TGTGCCAGCAGGTCGGGAGTTCTCTACGAGCAGTACTTC. Its protein is CASRSGVLYEQYF.

The rearrangement uses TRBV19 and TRBJ2-3; 9 bases are a match to TRBD2. Germline trimming cut 5 bases from V and 6 bases from J; bases unmatched to any gene: 12. In germline, CDR1 is LNHDA, CDR2 SQIVND (reference sequence). The CDR3 spans 16 residues. CDR3 residues: CASSPDYAGGGDTQYF. CDR3 coding DNA: TGTGCCAGTAGTCCCGATTACGCGGGAGGGGGGGATACGCAGTATTTT.

This clone came up once. The chain recombines TRBV5-1 with TRBJ1-2; 8 bases are a match to TRBD1. V lost 4 bases and J lost 4; bases outside the gene matches: 6. The length of the CDR3 is 14 residues. Germline CDR1 reads SGHRS; CDR2 reads YFSETQ. Here the CDR3 DNA reads TGCGCCAGCAGCCATCGGGACAGGCGCTATGGCTACACCTTC. Translating it yields CASSHRDRRYGYTF.

This clone was detected a few times. Other DNA sequences in the same sample also yield this CDR3. The chain combines TRBV4-1 with TRBJ1-1; D not certain. Germline V CDR1 and CDR2: MGHRA, YSYEKL. Trimming pared 2 bases from V and 0 bases from J, leaving 4 bases between. The CDR3 is 13 amino acids. The CDR3 reads CASSQSVNTEAFF. CDR3 coding DNA: TGCGCCAGCAGCCAATCTGTGAACACTGAAGCTTTCTTT.